The 23 T cell receptor beta chains given below trace back to one sample, sequenced in a study of lymphopenia after photon versus proton radiotherapy (dated by TCRdb to between 2017 and 2020). Library preparation employed the immunoSEQ multiplex PCR assay. TCRdb mirrors the immuneACCESS table, restricted to in-frame sequences. Some clones are absent from its copies; in checked studies, under half trace to an unresolved V gene, and the reason for the others is unknown. The table for this sample lists 43,000 or so clones; 85% of them were counted only once. Clones ranked in the top ten supply over 2% of the sample. The sample was peripheral blood, taken from a patient treated with photon-based radiotherapy. The receptors here all came from a man aged 35 to 55 with gastric cancer.

CDR3 protein: CASSRTGRSTDTQYF. The CDR3 DNA follows: TGTGCCAGCAGCCGAACAGGGAGGAGCACAGATACGCAGTATTTT. J is TRBJ2-3 and V is TRBV7-2; D is perhaps TRBD1 or TRBD2 (6 bases each). Germline CDR1 is SGHTA and CDR2 is FQGNSA. CDR3 length equals 15 residues. Trimming cost V 5 bases and J 0 bases, with 12 bases left between them.

CDR3 sequence reads: CASIGQFSTDTQYF. CDR3 bases: TGTGCCAGCATCGGACAGTTCAGCACAGATACGCAGTATTTT. The chain employs TRBV6-6 and TRBJ2-3; D is perhaps TRBD1 (6 bases). The CDR3 spans 14 residues. CDR1 and CDR2 from the germline V gene are MNHNY and SVGAGI (reference sequence). Trimming removed 7 bases from V and 0 bases from J, with 11 bases in between.

V and J are TRBV14 and TRBJ2-5; D is uncertain. The CDR3 has 13 residues. Trimming removed 1 base from V and 1 base from J, with 4 bases in between. From germline, CDR1 is SGHDN and CDR2 FVKESK. This CDR3 is CASSQAIQETQYF. CDR3 sequence (DNA): TGTGCCAGCAGCCAAGCCATCCAAGAGACCCAGTACTTC.

The gene calls are TRBV29-1 and TRBJ1-2; possibly TRBD1 for D (6 bases). Between the trimmed V and J ends, which lost 7 bases and 6 bases, there was a span of 12 bases. This CDR3 spans 11 amino acids. Germline loops: CDR1 SQVTM, CDR2 ANQGSEA. The chain's CDR3 is CSGLSGDGYTF. The CDR3 region has the DNA TGCAGCGGACTCTCAGGGGATGGCTACACCTTC.

The chain combines TRBV5-1 with TRBJ1-2, with D possibly TRBD1 on 5 matching bases. Deletions cut 0 bases from V and 4 bases from J, with 10 bases between. The germline V gene encodes CDR1 SGHRS and CDR2 YFSETQ. The CDR3 runs to 14 residues. The CDR3 loop is CASSLAGLGYGYTF. CDR3 coding DNA: TGCGCCAGCAGCTTGGCAGGGTTGGGCTATGGCTACACCTTC.

This clone was picked up a small number of times. The chain joins TRBV7-2 to TRBJ2-1; no firm D call. V lost 5 bases, J lost 3 bases, and 11 bases lay in between. Germline V gene lookup returns CDR1 SGHTA and CDR2 FQGNSA. The CDR3 sequence is 14 residues long. The CDR3 sequence is CASSLPGVYNEQFF. Here the CDR3 DNA reads TGTGCCAGCAGCCTACCGGGTGTCTACAATGAGCAGTTCTTC.

The chain uses TRBV25-1 and TRBJ2-5, with a tentative D call TRBD2 (7 bases). CDR1 MGHDK and CDR2 SYGVNS come from the germline V gene. Trimming took off 1 base at V and 5 bases at J, with 17 bases between the two ends. The CDR3 contains 16 residues. As DNA, the CDR3 is TGTGCCAGCAGTGAATGGGGGGGCGGAGGAGCGGAGACCCAGTACTTC. Residues: CASSEWGGGGAETQYF. The variable domain in full, with the rest retrieved from reference TRBV25-1 and TRBJ2-5, is EADIYQTPRYLVIGTGKKITLECSQTMGHDKMYWYQQDPGMELHLIHYSYGVNSTEKGDLSSESTVSRIRTEHFPLTLESARPSHTSQYLCASSEWGGGGAETQYFGPGTRLLVL.

V usage is TRBV7-3 and J usage is TRBJ2-1; 9 nucleotides line up with TRBD1. The germline CDR1 and CDR2 sequences are SGHTA and FQGTGA. The CDR3 runs to 14 residues. J was trimmed by 8 bases and V by 2 bases; bases with no gene match: 4. This chain's CDR3 is CASSLAGQGYEQFF. CDR3 DNA sequence: TGTGCCAGCAGCTTAGCAGGACAGGGGTATGAGCAGTTCTTC.

The rearrangement links TRBV6-1 to TRBJ1-5; D perhaps matches TRBD1 (5 bases). Germline assignment: CDR1 MNHNS and CDR2 SASEGT. The CDR3 consists of 14 residues. Trimming shortened V by 8 bases and J by 1 base, and 12 bases separated the two germline ends. CDR3 DNA: TGTGCCAGCGGGGCAGACTCGAGCAATCAGCCCCAGCATTTT. The encoded protein is CASGADSSNQPQHF.

This rearrangement joins TRBV19 to TRBJ1-3, with D maybe TRBD1 (6 bases). Germline-derived CDR1 and CDR2 are LNHDA and SQIVND (reference sequence). Between the trimmed V and J ends, which lost 8 bases and 2 bases, there was a span of 16 bases. This CDR3 is built from 15 residues. As DNA, the CDR3 is TGTGCCAGTCGCCAAGGGGGGCCCGCTGGAAACACCATATATTTT. Protein sequence: CASRQGGPAGNTIYF.

The chain joins TRBV10-3 to TRBJ2-1; tentative D call: TRBD2 (5 bases). Per the germline V gene, CDR1 is ENHRY and CDR2 is SYGVKD. Trimming left V 10 bases short and J 5 bases short, with 9 bases between. This CDR3 is built from 11 residues. This CDR3 reads CATEADNEQFF. As DNA, the CDR3 is TGTGCCACCGAAGCGGACAATGAGCAGTTCTTC.

This clone has just a few counts. One end of the junction fails to match germline, which may point to a read error. J is TRBJ2-3 and V is TRBV5-4; D is unclear. This CDR3 spans 12 amino acids. Germline V gene lookup returns CDR1 SGHNT and CDR2 YYREEE (reference sequence). The CDR3 coding sequence is TGTGCCAGCAGATTGGGGTCAGATACGCAGTATTTT. Its protein product is CASRLGSDTQYF.

CDR3 residues: CASSRQGGTEAFF. The DNA of the CDR3 is TGTGCCAGCAGTCGACAGGGGGGGACTGAAGCTTTCTTT. This sequence joins TRBV11-3 and TRBJ1-1; 9 bases align to TRBD1. The V and J ends lost 6 bases and 5 bases, in that order; junction bases with no gene match: 4. Germline-derived CDR1 and CDR2 are SGHNT and YENEEA. The length of the CDR3 is 13 residues.

The chain employs TRBV7-2 and TRBJ2-1, with 8 nucleotides matching TRBD2. Germline-derived CDR1 and CDR2 are SGHTA and FQGNSA. V was clipped by 6 bases and J by 6 bases; unmatched bases: 7. The CDR3 loop spans 14 amino acids. CDR3 sequence: CASRPGLGSNEQFF. Here the CDR3 DNA reads TGTGCCAGCAGACCGGGACTAGGAAGCAATGAGCAGTTCTTC.

The chain links TRBV27 to TRBJ1-1; D is ambiguous. Trimming removed 0 bases from V and 8 bases from J, with 13 bases in between. Germline lookup yields CDR1 MNHEY and CDR2 SMNVEV (reference sequence). The CDR3 runs 14 residues. The chain's CDR3 is CASSLSTGPGEAFF. In DNA form, the CDR3 reads TGTGCCAGCAGTTTATCCACTGGGCCAGGAGAAGCTTTCTTT.

The chain carries TRBV5-1 and TRBJ1-1; D is unclear. V was pared by 5 bases and J by 2 bases, with 10 bases between. The CDR3 is 13 amino acids. Per the germline V gene, CDR1 is SGHRS and CDR2 is YFSETQ. CDR3 sequence: CASSSGPNTEAFF. CDR3 nucleotide sequence: TGCGCCAGCAGTTCCGGGCCAAACACTGAAGCTTTCTTT.

The chain is built from TRBV4-3 and TRBJ2-7; D possibly corresponds to TRBD1 (6 bases). Trimming took 1 base from V and 0 from J, leaving 28 bases between them. The germline CDR1 and CDR2 sequences are LGHNA and YSLEER. The CDR3 runs to 21 residues. CDR3 residues: CASSQGLGDPTGTTSSYEQYF. The CDR3, as DNA: TGCGCCAGCAGCCAAGGCCTGGGGGACCCTACCGGGACAACGAGCTCCTACGAGCAGTACTTC.

The rearrangement links TRBV13 to TRBJ2-6; D may be TRBD2 (7 bases). Trimming pared 5 bases from V and 0 bases from J, leaving 17 bases between. Germline CDR1 PRHDT, CDR2 FYEKMQ (reference sequence). CDR3 length: 18 amino acids. The CDR3 DNA reads TGTGCCAGCAGCAAGTCCGGGGGGCGCGTCTCTGGGGCCAACGTCCTGACTTTC. Residues: CASSKSGGRVSGANVLTF. The full variable domain, completed using reference TRBV13 and TRBJ2-6, is AAGVIQSPRHLIKEKRETATLKCYPIPRHDTVYWYQQGPGQDPQFLISFYEKMQSDKGSIPDRFSAQQFSDYHSELNMSSLELGDSALYFCASSKSGGRVSGANVLTFGAGSRLTVL.

The CDR3 spells CASSVATNTEAFF. The CDR3 DNA reads TGTGCCAGCAGCGTAGCTACCAACACTGAAGCTTTCTTT. The chain carries TRBV9 and TRBJ1-1; D is undetermined. The CDR3 extends over 13 amino acids. V lost 0 bases, J lost 2 bases, and 5 bases lay in between. Germline V gene sequence: CDR1 SGDLS, CDR2 YYNGEE.

V gene TRBV21-1 combines with J gene TRBJ1-3; TRBD1, the D gene given by the table, was not confirmed from the DNA. TRBV21-1 is assigned pseudogene status. The CDR3 runs to 17 residues. CDR3 DNA sequence: TGTGCCAGGGATTCTAGGACAGGGGGAGAGCTCGGAAACACCATATATTTT. It encodes CARDSRTGGELGNTIYF.

This sequence joins TRBV30 and TRBJ2-2; D gene ambiguous. The germline V gene has CDR1 GTSNPN and CDR2 SVGIG (reference sequence). V lost 2 bases and J 3 bases, leaving 4 bases between the germline ends. The CDR3 consists of 12 residues. The CDR3 here is CAWSLYTGELFF. DNA for the CDR3: TGTGCCTGGAGTCTCTACACCGGGGAGCTGTTTTTT.

The chain couples TRBV18 to TRBJ1-2; 8 bases line up with TRBD1. The CDR3 contains 14 residues. Germline lookup yields CDR1 KGHSH and CDR2 LQKENI. Germline trimming cut 2 bases from V and 8 bases from J; bases unmatched to any gene: 7. CDR3 amino acids: CASSPNGQGAGYTF. DNA for the CDR3: TGTGCCAGCTCACCAAACGGACAGGGTGCCGGCTACACCTTC.

The chain is built from TRBV11-2 and TRBJ1-1; the D is unclear. V lost 1 base to trimming and J lost 5 bases, with 8 bases between them. Germline values: CDR1 SGHAT, CDR2 FQNNGV. CDR3 length equals 13 residues. CDR3 protein: CASSLGGQTEAFF. The CDR3 DNA reads TGTGCCAGCAGCTTAGGCGGGCAGACTGAAGCTTTCTTT.